The clone carrying this TCR beta chain was picked up many times. The sample belongs to a study of metastatic and nonmetastatic thyroid tumors. Turning to the study itself: Samples came from malignant and benign thyroid patients, and repertoires were compared across blood and tumor or nodule tissue.

TCRdb re-called the PCR reads with MiXCR. The sample shows around 16,000 clones, about 23% of them seen only once. V was shortened by 4 bases and J by 4 bases, with 14 bases between the two germline ends. The CDR3 loop spans 15 amino acids. Germline V gene data show CDR1 as SGDLS and CDR2 as YYNGEE. Thyroid surgery took place with no prior treatment in any patient. The TCR was taken from a male donor with papillary thyroid cancer or a benign thyroid nodule (not recorded which). Some clones in this sample may be carry-over from other donors' samples. Sequencing was done on a sample of blood. The J gene is TRBJ1-4, the V gene TRBV9; unclear D gene. The DNA for the CDR3 is TGTGCCAGCAGCACCCGAGGGATCCTTAATGAAAAACTGTTTTTT. As protein: CASSTRGILNEKLFF.